Shown below are 6 T cell receptor beta chains from a single sample sequenced in a study of regulatory T cells in long-lasting Graves disease. iRepertoire HTBI primers and Arm-PCR of CDR3 regions built TCR beta libraries. TCRdb re-analysed the multiplex PCR reads in MiXCR, keeping a single row per CDR3 protein. The sample yields roughly 500,000 distinct CDR3 sequences, about 13% seen once. This sample's time point: newly diagnosed GD, antithyroid drugs for less than 3 months. Extracted PBMC RNA gave rise to the TCR library. The same data also contributed to another study, on T cells in Graves' hyperthyroidism and ophthalmopathy.

The source was peripheral blood mononuclear cells (PBMCs), collected at new diagnosis, from a patient treated with antithyroid drugs. Receptor source: a man aged 25 to 45 with Graves disease.

This rearrangement joins TRBV19 to TRBJ2-1; 12 bases map to TRBD1. V gave up 4 bases and J gave up 7 bases; unmatched junction bases: 20. Germline values: CDR1 LNHDA, CDR2 SQIVND (reference sequence). The CDR3 sequence is 20 residues long. CDR3 bases: TGTGCCAGTAGTAACCCGGGACAGGGGGCGCGCGGAGGGTTCCAAAATGAGCAGTTCTTC. It yields the protein CASSNPGQGARGGFQNEQFF.

This clonotype occurred many times. The J gene is TRBJ2-3, the V gene TRBV6-2 or TRBV6-3; 9 nucleotides align to TRBD1. The CDR3 consists of 17 residues. Trimming at V came to 6 bases and at J to 3 bases, leaving 13 bases not matched to a gene. CDR1 is MNHEY and CDR2 is SVGEGT in the germline V gene. The CDR3 DNA is TGTGCCAGCAGCGAACGACGGGGGACAGGGCAAACAGATACGCAGTATTTT. It is translated as CASSERRGTGQTDTQYF.

The V gene is TRBV6-1, the J gene TRBJ2-1, with 11 bases that match TRBD2. The CDR3 spans 16 residues. With 4 bases clipped from V and 0 bases from J, the junction kept 2 bases outside the gene matches. From germline, CDR1 is MNHNS and CDR2 SASEGT. Written as DNA, the CDR3 is TGTGCCAGCAGTGGTCTAGCGGGAGGCTCCTACAATGAGCAGTTCTTC. Amino acids: CASSGLAGGSYNEQFF.

This CDR3 reads CASSDPGRPYGYTF. In DNA, the CDR3 is TGTGCCAGCAGTGACCCAGGCCGCCCCTATGGCTACACCTTC. The chain recombines TRBV6-2 or TRBV6-3 with TRBJ1-2; D not certain. Trimming removed 5 bases at V and 4 bases at J, with 14 bases between. Germline V gene lookup returns CDR1 MNHEY and CDR2 SVGEGT. The CDR3 has 14 residues.

This clonotype was recorded at least ten times. The chain combines TRBV12-5 with TRBJ1-2; D not resolved. Germline V gene lookup returns CDR1 LGHNT and CDR2 FRNRAP. The CDR3 is 16 amino acids. V lost 5 bases to trimming and J lost 4 bases, with 20 bases between them. The CDR3 nucleotides are TGTGCTAGTGGTCCCTCGTTGGCAGGCGGATTCTATGGCTACACCTTC. Amino acid sequence: CASGPSLAGGFYGYTF.

This clonotype has at least ten counts. The chain uses TRBV7-2 and TRBJ2-7; no reliable D call. The CDR3 loop spans 14 amino acids. CDR1 is SGHTA, CDR2 FQGNSA, per germline. V was trimmed by 2 bases and J by 3 bases, leaving 11 bases between them. This CDR3 reads CASSLYRELYEQYF. In nucleotides, the CDR3 is TGTGCCAGCAGCTTATACCGTGAACTCTACGAGCAGTACTTC. Using reference TRBV7-2 and TRBJ2-7 for the parts outside the CDR3, the full variable domain is GAGVSQSPSNKVTEKGKDVELRCDPISGHTALYWYRQSLGQGLEFLIYFQGNSAPDKSGLPSDRFSAERTGGSVSTLTIQRTQQEDSAVYLCASSLYRELYEQYFGPGTRLTVT.